This T cell receptor beta chain originates from a study of Graves' ophthalmopathy and Graves' hyperthyroidism. Across the whole study: Peripheral blood samples were taken at initial diagnosis, before any treatment. Study results and limitations: Most thyroid clonotypes expanded beyond 0.001 frequency were also found in blood. Cross-validated, the 13-signature model showed 87.88%/81.08% sensitivity/specificity, and 80%/75% in the test set.

Amplifying from RNA transcripts, the study obtained TCR beta CDR3 regions. HTBI primers were employed in first-round RT-PCR, then a second-round multiplex PCR followed. In TCRdb, the multiplex PCR reads were re-called with MiXCR into one record per CDR3 protein. The sample yields 300,000 to 450,000 distinct CDR3 sequences, about 18% seen once. This CDR3 spans 13 amino acids. V was pared by 0 bases and J by 7 bases, with 9 bases between. CDR1 and CDR2 (germline): SGHTA, FQGNSA. From fresh peripheral blood, 8 to 10 ml in volume, the PBMCs were obtained. This clonotype has a count of ten or more. Its antigen is not identified.

The chain recombines TRBV7-2 with TRBJ1-2, with D uncertain. Sequenced input: peripheral blood. The clonotype was recovered from an adult woman with stable Graves' hyperthyroidism. The CDR3 loop is CASSLASTSGYTF. The CDR3 region has the DNA TGTGCCAGCAGCTTAGCTTCTACCTCTGGCTACACCTTC.